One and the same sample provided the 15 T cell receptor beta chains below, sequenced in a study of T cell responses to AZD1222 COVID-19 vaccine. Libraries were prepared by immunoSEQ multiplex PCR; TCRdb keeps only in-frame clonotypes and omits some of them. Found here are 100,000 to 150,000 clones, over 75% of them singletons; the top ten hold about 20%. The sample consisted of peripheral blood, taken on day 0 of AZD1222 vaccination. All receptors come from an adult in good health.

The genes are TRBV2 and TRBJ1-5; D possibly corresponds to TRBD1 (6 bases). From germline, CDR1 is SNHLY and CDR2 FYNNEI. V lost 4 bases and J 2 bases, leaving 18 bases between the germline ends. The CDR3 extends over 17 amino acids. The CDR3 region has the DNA TGTGCCAGCAGTGTCGCCCCCGGGGGCCGGGGCAATCAGCCCCAGCATTTT. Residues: CASSVAPGGRGNQPQHF.

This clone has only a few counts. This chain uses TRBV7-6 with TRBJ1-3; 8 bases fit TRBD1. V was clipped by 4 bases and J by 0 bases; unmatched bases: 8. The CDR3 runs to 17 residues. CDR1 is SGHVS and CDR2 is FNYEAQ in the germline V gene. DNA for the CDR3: TGTGCCAGCAGCTCGCGGCCGACAGGGGACTCTGGAAACACCATATATTTT. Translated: CASSSRPTGDSGNTIYF.

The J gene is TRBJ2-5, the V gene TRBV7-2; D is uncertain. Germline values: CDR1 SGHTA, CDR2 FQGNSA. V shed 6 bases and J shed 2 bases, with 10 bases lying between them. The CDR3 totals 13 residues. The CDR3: CASRGLGQETQYF. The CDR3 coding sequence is TGTGCCAGCAGAGGGTTAGGGCAAGAGACCCAGTACTTC.

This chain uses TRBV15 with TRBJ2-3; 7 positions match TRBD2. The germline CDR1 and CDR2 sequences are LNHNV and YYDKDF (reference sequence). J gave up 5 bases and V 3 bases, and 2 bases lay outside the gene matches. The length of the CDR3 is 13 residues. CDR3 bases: TGTGCCACCAGCAGGGGGGGGTTAGATACGCAGTATTTT. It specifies CATSRGGLDTQYF.

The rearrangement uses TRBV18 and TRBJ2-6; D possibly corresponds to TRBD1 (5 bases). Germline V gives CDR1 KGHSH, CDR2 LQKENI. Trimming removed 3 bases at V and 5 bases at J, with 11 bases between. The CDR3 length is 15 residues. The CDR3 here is CASSPGRARANVLTF. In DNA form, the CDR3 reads TGTGCCAGCTCACCGGGGCGAGCCAGGGCCAACGTCCTGACTTTC.

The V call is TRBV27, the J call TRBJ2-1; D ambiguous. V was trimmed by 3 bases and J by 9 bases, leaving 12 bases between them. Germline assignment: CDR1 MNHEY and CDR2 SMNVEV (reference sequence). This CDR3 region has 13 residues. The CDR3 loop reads CASSFGVKSEQFF. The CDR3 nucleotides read TGTGCCAGCAGTTTTGGTGTGAAAAGTGAGCAGTTCTTC.

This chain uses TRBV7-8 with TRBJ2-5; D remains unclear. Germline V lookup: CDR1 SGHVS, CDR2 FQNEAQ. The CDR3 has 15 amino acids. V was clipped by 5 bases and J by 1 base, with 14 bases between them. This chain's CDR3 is CASSRVARTQETQYF. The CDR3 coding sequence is TGTGCCAGCAGCCGAGTCGCCAGGACCCAAGAGACCCAGTACTTC.

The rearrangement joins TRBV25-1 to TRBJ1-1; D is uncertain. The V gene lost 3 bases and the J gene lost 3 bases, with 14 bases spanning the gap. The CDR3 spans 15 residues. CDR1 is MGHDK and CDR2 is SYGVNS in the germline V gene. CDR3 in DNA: TGTGCCAGCAGTGACCACCGCCGGGGAGACACTGAAGCTTTCTTT. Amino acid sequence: CASSDHRRGDTEAFF.

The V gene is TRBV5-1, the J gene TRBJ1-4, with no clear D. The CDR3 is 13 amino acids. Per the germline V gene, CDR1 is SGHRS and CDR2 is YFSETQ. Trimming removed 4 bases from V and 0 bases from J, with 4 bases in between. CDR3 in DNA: TGCGCCAGCAGCGGCGCAACTAATGAAAAACTGTTTTTT. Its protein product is CASSGATNEKLFF.

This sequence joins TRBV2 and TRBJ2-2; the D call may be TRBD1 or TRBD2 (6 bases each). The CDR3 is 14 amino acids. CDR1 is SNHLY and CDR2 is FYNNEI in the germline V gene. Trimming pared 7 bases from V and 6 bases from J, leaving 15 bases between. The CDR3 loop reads CASNPGARAGELFF. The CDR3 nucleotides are TGTGCCAGCAATCCGGGGGCGAGGGCCGGGGAGCTGTTTTTT.

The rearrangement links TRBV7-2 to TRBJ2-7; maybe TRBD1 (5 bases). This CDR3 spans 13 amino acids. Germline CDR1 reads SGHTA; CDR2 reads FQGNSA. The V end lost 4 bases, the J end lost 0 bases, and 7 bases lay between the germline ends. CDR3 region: CASSSRVSYEQYF. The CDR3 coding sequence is TGTGCCAGCAGCTCCAGGGTCTCCTACGAGCAGTACTTC.

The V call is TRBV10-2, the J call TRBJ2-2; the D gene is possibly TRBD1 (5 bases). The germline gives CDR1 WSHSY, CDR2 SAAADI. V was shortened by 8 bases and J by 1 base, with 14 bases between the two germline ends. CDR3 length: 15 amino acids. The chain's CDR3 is CASQWRQRNTGELFF. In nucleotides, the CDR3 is TGCGCCAGCCAGTGGAGACAGAGGAACACCGGGGAGCTGTTTTTT.

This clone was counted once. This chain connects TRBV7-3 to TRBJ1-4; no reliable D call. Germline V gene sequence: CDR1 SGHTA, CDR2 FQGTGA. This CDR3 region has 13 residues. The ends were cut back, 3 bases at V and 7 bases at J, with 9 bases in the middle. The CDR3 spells CASSLGPTEKLFF. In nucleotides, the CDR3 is TGTGCCAGCAGCTTGGGTCCTACTGAAAAACTGTTTTTT.

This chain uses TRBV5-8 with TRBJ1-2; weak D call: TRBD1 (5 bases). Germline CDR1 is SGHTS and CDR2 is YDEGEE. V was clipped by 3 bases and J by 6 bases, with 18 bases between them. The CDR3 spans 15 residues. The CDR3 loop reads CASSSQGGSANGYTF. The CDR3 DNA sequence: TGTGCCAGCAGCTCGCAGGGAGGGTCGGCGAATGGCTACACCTTC.

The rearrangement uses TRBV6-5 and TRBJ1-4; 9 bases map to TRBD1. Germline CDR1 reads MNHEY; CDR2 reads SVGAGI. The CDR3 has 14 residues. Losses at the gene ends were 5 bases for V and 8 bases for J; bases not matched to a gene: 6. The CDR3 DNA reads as TGTGCCAGCAGTCTCATGGACAGGGGCGAAAAACTGTTTTTT. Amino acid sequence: CASSLMDRGEKLFF.